A single sample gave rise to the 8 T cell receptor beta chains below, sequenced in a study of lymphopenia after photon versus proton radiotherapy. Sequencing used immunoSEQ multiplex PCR; TCRdb keeps in-frame clones, though not all of them. The sample includes around 25,000 clones, 75% to 90% of them seen just once. The sample was peripheral blood, taken from a patient treated with photon-based radiotherapy. These receptors were obtained from a young man with gastric cancer.

This clone has just one count. The chain combines TRBV11-1 with TRBJ2-7; TRBD2 matches at 11 bases. This CDR3 comprises 14 residues. V dropped 3 bases and J dropped 7; count of bases not matched to a gene: 5. CDR1 and CDR2 (germline): SGHAT, FQDESV (reference sequence). CDR3 DNA sequence: TGTGCCAGCAGCTTTGCGCGGACTAGCGGGGAGCAGTACTTC. This codes for CASSFARTSGEQYF.

This chain joins TRBV5-1 and TRBJ1-6; D ambiguous. The length of the CDR3 is 15 residues. Per the germline V gene, CDR1 is SGHRS and CDR2 is YFSETQ. The V and J ends lost 2 bases and 0 bases respectively, with 6 bases between them. In DNA, the CDR3 is TGCGCCAGCAGCTTCACCAGCTCCTATAATTCACCCCTCCACTTT. It is translated as CASSFTSSYNSPLHF.

In DNA, the CDR3 is TGCGCCAGCAGCTATGGCCAGACCTTCTACGAGCAGTACTTC. Encoded protein: CASSYGQTFYEQYF. The chain has TRBV5-1 and TRBJ2-7; D is unclear. With 3 bases removed from V and 3 bases from J, the gap between germline ends came to 13 bases. The CDR3 sequence is 14 residues long. Germline V lookup: CDR1 SGHRS, CDR2 YFSETQ.

The V gene is TRBV7-9, the J gene TRBJ1-2; 8 positions match TRBD1. Germline V CDR1 and CDR2: SEHNR, FQNEAQ (reference sequence). The CDR3 has 15 residues. V gave up 4 bases and J gave up 4 bases; unmatched junction bases: 8. The CDR3, as DNA: TGTGCCAGCAGCTCGGGGACAGGCCTGAGCTATGGCTACACCTTC. It specifies CASSSGTGLSYGYTF.

The gene calls are TRBV29-1 and TRBJ1-2; no clear D gene. This CDR3 has 13 amino acids. Germline CDR1 and CDR2: SQVTM and ANQGSEA. The germline V and J ends were trimmed by 7 bases and 8 bases, with 20 bases remaining between them. The CDR3 reads CSAGGGSKGGYTF. DNA for the CDR3: TGCAGCGCCGGTGGTGGCTCGAAAGGAGGCTACACCTTC.

This clone was detected only once. The chain joins TRBV6-4 to TRBJ2-1; D is unclear. CDR3 length equals 13 residues. Per the germline V gene, CDR1 is MRHNA and CDR2 is SNTAGT. Trimming stripped 3 bases from V and 3 bases from J, with 6 bases between. Here the CDR3 reads CASSESSYNEQFF. CDR3 DNA: TGTGCCAGCAGTGAATCCAGCTACAATGAGCAGTTCTTC.

This clone appeared once. The gene calls are TRBV6-5 and TRBJ1-1; D remains ambiguous. The CDR3 is 15 amino acids. Trimming pared 2 bases from V and 0 bases from J, leaving 10 bases between. Germline CDR1 MNHEY, CDR2 SVGAGI. The CDR3 region has the DNA TGTGCCAGCAGTTACGCCCCCAGACTGAACACTGAAGCTTTCTTT. Its protein is CASSYAPRLNTEAFF.

The chain joins TRBV29-1 to TRBJ2-7, with D perhaps TRBD2 (6 bases). Germline V lookup: CDR1 SQVTM, CDR2 ANQGSEA. V shed 3 bases and J shed 6 bases, with 15 bases lying between them. The CDR3 is 13 residues long. CDR3 in DNA: TGCAGCGTTGAGGGTAGCGGTGCTGCCGAGCAGTACTTC. Amino acid sequence: CSVEGSGAAEQYF.